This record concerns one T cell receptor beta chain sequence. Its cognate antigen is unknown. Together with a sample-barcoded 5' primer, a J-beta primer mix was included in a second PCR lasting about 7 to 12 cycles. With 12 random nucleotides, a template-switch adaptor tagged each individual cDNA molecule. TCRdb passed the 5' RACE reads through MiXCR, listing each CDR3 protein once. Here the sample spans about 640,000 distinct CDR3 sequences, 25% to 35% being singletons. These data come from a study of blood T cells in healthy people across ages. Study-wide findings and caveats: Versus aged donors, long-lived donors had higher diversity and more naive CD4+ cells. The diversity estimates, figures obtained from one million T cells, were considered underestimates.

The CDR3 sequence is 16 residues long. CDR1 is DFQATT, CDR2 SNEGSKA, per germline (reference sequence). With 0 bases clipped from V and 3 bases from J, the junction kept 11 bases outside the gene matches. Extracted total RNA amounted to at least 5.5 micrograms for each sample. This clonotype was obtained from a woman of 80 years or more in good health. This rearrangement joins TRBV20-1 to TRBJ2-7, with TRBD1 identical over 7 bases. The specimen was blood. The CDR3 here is CSARDHWKGAGYEQYF. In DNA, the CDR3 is TGCAGTGCTAGAGATCATTGGAAGGGGGCTGGCTACGAGCAGTACTTC.